The entry that follows covers one TCR beta chain sequence. The CDR3 is 14 amino acids. After removal of 3 bases from V and 8 bases from J, the junction contained 5 bases not matched to a gene. Germline lookup yields CDR1 SEHNR and CDR2 FQNEAQ (reference sequence). This specimen comes from a study of blood T cell repertoires in COVID-19. Authors' data handling: Amplified reference gene primers provided the basis for estimating nucleated cell counts. Generated by immunoSEQ multiplex PCR, the TCRdb table keeps only in-frame clones and is missing some. The D gene and trimming were derived from the DNA, and the V and J assignments and clone size from that table. The table has a few hundred thousand clones, about 90% seen once.

The V and J genes are TRBV7-9 and TRBJ1-3, with 9 bases fitting TRBD1. Sequencing was performed on peripheral blood. The TCR sequence derives from a man aged 40-49 years with acute or convalescent COVID-19. The CDR3 sequence is CASSLSTGGYTIYF. CDR3 sequence (DNA): TGTGCCAGCAGCTTGTCGACAGGGGGATACACCATATATTTT.